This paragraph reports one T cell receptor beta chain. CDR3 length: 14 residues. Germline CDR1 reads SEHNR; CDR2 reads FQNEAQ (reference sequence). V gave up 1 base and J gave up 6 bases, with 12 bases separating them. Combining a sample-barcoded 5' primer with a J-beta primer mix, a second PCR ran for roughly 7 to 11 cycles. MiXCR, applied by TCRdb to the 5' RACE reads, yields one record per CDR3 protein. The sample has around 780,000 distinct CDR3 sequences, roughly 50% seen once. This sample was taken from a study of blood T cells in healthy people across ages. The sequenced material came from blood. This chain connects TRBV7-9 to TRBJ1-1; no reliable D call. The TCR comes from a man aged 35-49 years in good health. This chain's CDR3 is CASSLDRSSSEAFF. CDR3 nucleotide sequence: TGTGCCAGCAGCTTAGATAGGTCGAGCTCTGAAGCTTTCTTT.